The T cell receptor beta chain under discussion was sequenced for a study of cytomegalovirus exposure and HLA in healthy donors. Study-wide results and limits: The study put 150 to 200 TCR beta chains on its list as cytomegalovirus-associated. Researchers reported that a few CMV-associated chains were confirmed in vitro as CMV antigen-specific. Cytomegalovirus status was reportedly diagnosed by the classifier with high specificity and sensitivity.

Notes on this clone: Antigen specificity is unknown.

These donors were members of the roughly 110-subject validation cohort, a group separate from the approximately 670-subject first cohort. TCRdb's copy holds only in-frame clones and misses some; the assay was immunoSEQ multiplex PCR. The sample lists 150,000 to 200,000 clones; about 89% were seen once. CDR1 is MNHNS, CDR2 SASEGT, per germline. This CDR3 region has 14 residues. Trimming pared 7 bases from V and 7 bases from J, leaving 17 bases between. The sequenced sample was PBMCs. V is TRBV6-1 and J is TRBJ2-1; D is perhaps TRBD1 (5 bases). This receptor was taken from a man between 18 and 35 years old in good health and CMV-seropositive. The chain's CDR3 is CASTQGQGGNEQFF. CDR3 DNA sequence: TGTGCCAGCACCCAAGGTCAGGGTGGGAATGAGCAGTTCTTC.